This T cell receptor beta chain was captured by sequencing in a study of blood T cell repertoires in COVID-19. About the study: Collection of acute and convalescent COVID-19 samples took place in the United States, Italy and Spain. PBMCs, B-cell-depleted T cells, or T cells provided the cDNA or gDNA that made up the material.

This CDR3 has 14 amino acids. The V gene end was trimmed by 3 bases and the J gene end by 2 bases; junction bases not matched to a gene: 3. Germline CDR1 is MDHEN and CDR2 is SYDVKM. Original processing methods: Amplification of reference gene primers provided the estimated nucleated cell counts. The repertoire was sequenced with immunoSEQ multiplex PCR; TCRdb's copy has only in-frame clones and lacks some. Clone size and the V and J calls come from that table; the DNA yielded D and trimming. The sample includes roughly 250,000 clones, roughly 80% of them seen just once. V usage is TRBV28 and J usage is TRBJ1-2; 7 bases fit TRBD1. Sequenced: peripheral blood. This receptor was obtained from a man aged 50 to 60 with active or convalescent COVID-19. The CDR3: CASSLTGNNYGYTF. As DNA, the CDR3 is TGTGCCAGCAGTTTGACAGGGAACAACTATGGCTACACCTTC.